This TCR beta chain was captured in a study of beta chain features in type 1 diabetes. Reverse transcribing all isolated RNA meant expressed TCRB transcripts were sequenced. Clones were sequenced by immunoSEQ multiplex PCR, and TCRdb holds only the in-frame ones, with some missing. The table has 130,000 or so clones, roughly 17% seen once. This clone was detected a few times. Antigen specificity is unknown. This could be a read error, since a much larger clone is one nucleotide away. Whole-study findings and limits: Type 1 diabetes patients showed a moderate but significant shortening of TCRB CDR3s in all four CD4+ subsets. Compared to healthy donors, patients appeared to have naive, central memory and Treg TCRB repertoires that were more alike. For type 1 diabetes patients, VDJ junctions showed fewer insertions and more deletions.

Purity exceeded 95% in all sorted populations. Sample: central memory CD4+ T cells from blood. The sequence was obtained from a man aged 25 to 45 with type 1 diabetes.

This chain's CDR3 is CASSLGGWGTDTQYF. Written as DNA, the CDR3 is TGTGCCAGCAGTTTGGGAGGGTGGGGCACAGATACGCAGTATTTT. The rearrangement links TRBV28 to TRBJ2-3; the match to TRBD2 covers 7 bases. Trimming took 3 bases from V and 1 from J; bases not matched to a gene: 4. Germline assignment: CDR1 MDHEN and CDR2 SYDVKM. The CDR3 is made up of 15 amino acids.